This is a list of T cell receptor beta chains from one sample in a study of cytotoxic CD8 clonotypes in ibrutinib-treated CLL. Sequencing used immunoSEQ multiplex PCR; TCRdb keeps in-frame clones, though not all of them. The data hold about 120,000 clones, with about 58% observed a single time. The sample was PBMCs, taken after 24 months of ibrutinib treatment. Source of these receptors: a human donor with chronic lymphocytic leukemia. Both conserved end residues are part of each CDR3. Each record gives: J gene, V gene, D gene, CDR3 protein. A D gene is named only where the DNA matches it firmly.

TRBJ1-2 | TRBV30 | TRBD1 | CAWSKGALNYGYTF
TRBJ1-4 | TRBV25-1 | . | CASSDSGPESEKLFF
TRBJ2-7 | TRBV5-1 | . | CASSLVEEGEQYF
TRBJ2-1 | TRBV11-3 | . | CASSLRDGPRDEQFF
TRBJ1-1 | TRBV7-3 | TRBD1 | CASGYLGQGRTEAFF
TRBJ2-7 | TRBV7-2 | . | CASSPRVPSSYEQYF
TRBJ1-4 | TRBV2 | . | CASSEARFMGEKLFF
TRBJ2-7 | TRBV28 | TRBD1 | CASRGRDRGLYEQYF
TRBJ2-3 | TRBV11-1 | TRBD1 | CASSLAGDRGSDTQYF
TRBJ1-6 | TRBV5-5 | TRBD1 | CASSLVPGGMGSPLHF
TRBJ1-2 | TRBV6-6 | . | CASGVLYGYTF
TRBJ2-3 | TRBV30 | . | CAWAIRKGTDTQYF
TRBJ2-1 | TRBV11-3 | . | CASSLEHEQFF
TRBJ2-7 | TRBV10-3 | . | CAISDYTNYEQYF
TRBJ1-4 | TRBV4-1 | . | CASSQDGGQSLATNEKLFF
TRBJ1-2 | TRBV18 | . | CASSPEGDYGYTF
TRBJ1-5 | TRBV11-3 | . | CASSLAVDDSNQPQHF
TRBJ2-7 | TRBV14 | . | CASRGLGTEQYF
TRBJ1-2 | TRBV5-4 | . | CASSLEVTEIRGYTF
TRBJ2-3 | TRBV11-3 | TRBD2 | CASSLVAGSVDTQYF
TRBJ1-1 | TRBV10-3 | TRBD1 | CAISNDRANTEAFF
TRBJ2-6 | TRBV25-1 | . | CASSTGSGANVLTF
TRBJ2-3 | TRBV30 | . | CAWSLGGDTQYF
TRBJ1-3 | TRBV14 | . | CASSQVFNRLTGNTIYF
TRBJ1-3 | TRBV21-1 | . | CASSKAIPSAF
TRBJ1-2 | TRBV5-6 | . | CASSDRDLPNYGYTF
TRBJ1-5 | TRBV30 | . | CAWSSIGQHNQPQHF
TRBJ2-1 | TRBV7-2 | TRBD2 | CASTPGGLSYNEQFF
TRBJ1-2 | TRBV28 | . | CASSLTANYGYTF
TRBJ1-1 | TRBV28 | . | CATQWGENTEAFF
TRBJ2-3 | TRBV6-4 | TRBD2 | CASSDGASAGGTDTQYF
TRBJ2-4 | TRBV6-6 | TRBD2 | CASSLGGNLAKNIQYF